The rows below give T cell receptor beta chains drawn from one sample of a study of tumor-infiltrating lymphocytes in oesophageal squamous cell carcinoma. MiXCR, applied by TCRdb to the PCR reads, yields one record per CDR3 protein. The sample comprises about 21,000 distinct CDR3 sequences, 30% to 40% of which are singletons, and 30% to 45% rests with the top ten. The sequencing sample was made of esophageal tumor tissue. The receptors were gathered from a male donor with esophageal squamous cell carcinoma. Both conserved end residues are trimmed from each CDR3.

j_call | v_call | cdr3_aa
TRBJ2-1 | TRBV14 | ASSPFSAGSEQF
TRBJ2-1 | TRBV7-9 | ASSLDASGANEQF
TRBJ2-1 | TRBV4-1 | ASSPSGVTYNEQF
- | TRBV7-3 | ASSREESPYEQY
TRBJ2-1 | TRBV7-8 | ASSPLAGTGSYEQF
TRBJ2-5 | TRBV7-8 | ASSLESASYNEQY
TRBJ2-5 | TRBV4-2 | ASSQVEGARETQY
TRBJ2-1 | TRBV7-2 | ASSLHNEQF
TRBJ2-5 | TRBV7-2 | ASTPANGEGETQY
TRBJ1-3 | TRBV14 | ASSQPLGRETSGNTIY
TRBJ2-5 | TRBV3-1 | ASSQWDSYQETQY
TRBJ1-5 | TRBV7-6 | ASSLYRYQPQH
TRBJ2-1 | TRBV12-3/TRBV12-4 | ASSQRSGKGGEQF
- | TRBV24-1 | ATSELGPSGAGELF
TRBJ1-1 | TRBV7-9 | ASSRDTGAEAF
- | TRBV12-3/TRBV12-4 | ASSLRREKGETQY
TRBJ2-3 | TRBV12-3/TRBV12-4 | ASSFGGFSTDTQY
TRBJ1-2 | TRBV6-1 | ASRRPVGYGYT